The 13 T cell receptor beta chains presented below share a single source sample, sequenced in a study of T cells in tumors after PD-1 blockade. TCRdb's copy holds only in-frame clones and misses some; the assay was immunoSEQ multiplex PCR. The table records about 59,000 clones, roughly 77% of them present only once. This material consisted of PBMCs, taken before anti-PD-1 treatment. Every receptor here comes from a human donor with basal cell carcinoma.

J is TRBJ1-2 and V is TRBV9; no clear D. CDR3 length: 14 amino acids. The germline V and J ends were trimmed by 4 bases and 2 bases, with 12 bases remaining between them. Per the germline V gene, CDR1 is SGDLS and CDR2 is YYNGEE. The CDR3 DNA reads TGTGCCAGCAGCCCCGAAGTGGGGAACTATGGCTACACCTTC. Translated: CASSPEVGNYGYTF.

The chain is built from TRBV7-3 and TRBJ1-2; D uncertain. Germline values: CDR1 SGHTA, CDR2 FQGTGA. The CDR3 has 13 residues. Trimming shortened V by 2 bases and J by 4 bases, and 8 bases separated the two germline ends. For the CDR3, the DNA is TGTGCCAGCAGCTTACAGGCTTCCTATGGCTACACCTTC. Amino acids: CASSLQASYGYTF.

The gene calls are TRBV5-1 and TRBJ2-5; 10 bases agree with TRBD2. Germline values: CDR1 SGHRS, CDR2 YFSETQ. This CDR3 has 15 amino acids. J lost 1 base, V lost 6 bases, and 6 bases had no gene match. DNA for the CDR3: TGCGCCAGCACCTCTAGCGGGGGAGCCCAAGAGACCCAGTACTTC. It yields the protein CASTSSGGAQETQYF.

The chain has TRBV7-9 and TRBJ2-7, with 10 bases lining up with TRBD1. The V gene end was trimmed by 5 bases and the J gene end by 6 bases; junction bases not matched to a gene: 7. The CDR3 spans 14 residues. Germline V gene data show CDR1 as SEHNR and CDR2 as FQNEAQ (reference sequence). The CDR3 coding sequence is TGTGCCAGCAGCCGGGGACAGGGGTTCCGCGAGCAGTACTTC. It translates to CASSRGQGFREQYF.

The V gene is TRBV6-5, the J gene TRBJ1-2, with 7 bases that match TRBD1. The CDR3 has 15 amino acids. V shed 5 bases and J 0 bases; nucleotides not matched to a gene: 6. Germline-derived CDR1 and CDR2 are MNHEY and SVGAGI. The CDR3 here is CASSPGQYSNYGYTF. The CDR3 DNA reads TGTGCCAGCAGTCCGGGACAGTATTCTAACTATGGCTACACCTTC.

V is TRBV14 and J is TRBJ1-2; D is undetermined. CDR3 length: 15 residues. Germline V CDR1 and CDR2: SGHDN, FVKESK. The V end was cut by 0 bases, the J end by 2 bases, with 10 bases between. The CDR3: CASSQETVTNYGYTF. The CDR3 DNA reads TGTGCCAGCAGCCAAGAAACAGTAACAAACTATGGCTACACCTTC. The full variable domain, in which reference TRBV14 and TRBJ1-2 provide the parts outside the CDR3, is EAGVTQFPSHSVIEKGQTVTLRCDPISGHDNLYWYRRVMGKEIKFLLHFVKESKQDESGMPNNRFLAERTGGTYSTLKVQPAELEDSGVYFCASSQETVTNYGYTFGSGTRLTVV.

The genes are TRBV5-1 and TRBJ2-7; the D call may be TRBD1 or TRBD2 (5 bases each). This CDR3 has 16 residues. The germline gives CDR1 SGHRS, CDR2 YFSETQ. Trimming removed 3 bases from V and 0 bases from J, with 16 bases in between. The CDR3 sequence is CASSSSGTATSYEQYF. Here the CDR3 DNA reads TGCGCCAGCAGCTCGTCCGGGACGGCGACCTCCTACGAGCAGTACTTC.

This clone was seen only a few times. V and J are TRBV15 and TRBJ2-1; D not certain. The CDR3 totals 15 residues. CDR1 and CDR2 (germline): LNHNV, YYDKDF (reference sequence). V was cut by 0 bases and J by 2 bases, with 8 bases left in between. CDR3 in DNA: TGTGCCACCAGCAGAGATCGGGCTACCTACAATGAGCAGTTCTTC. Translated: CATSRDRATYNEQFF.

The table lists this clone with a few counts. CDR3 amino acids: CASSLGRAEAFF. Here the CDR3 DNA reads TGTGCCAGCAGCTTAGGCAGGGCTGAAGCTTTCTTT. This sequence joins TRBV7-8 and TRBJ1-1; maybe TRBD1 (5 bases). The CDR3 has 12 amino acids. Germline CDR1 reads SGHVS; CDR2 reads FQNEAQ. V was pared by 1 base and J by 6 bases, with 6 bases between. Full variable domain (outside the CDR3, taken from reference TRBV7-8 and TRBJ1-1): GAGVSQSPRYKVAKRGQDVALRCDPISGHVSLFWYQQALGQGPEFLTYFQNEAQLDKSGLPSDRFFAERPEGSVSTLKIQRTQQEDSAVYLCASSLGRAEAFFGQGTRLTVV.

The table lists this clone with a count of one. The CDR3 sequence is CASRVRVQSNYGYTF. CDR3 nucleotides: TGTGCCAGCAGAGTCAGGGTCCAGTCTAACTATGGCTACACCTTC. The chain couples TRBV6-5 to TRBJ1-2; possibly TRBD1 for D (5 bases). From germline, CDR1 is MNHEY and CDR2 SVGAGI. Trimming took 6 bases from V and 0 from J, leaving 14 bases between them. This CDR3 region has 15 residues.

Here the CDR3 reads CASSSNPGTLRSAYGYTF. Written as DNA, the CDR3 is TGTGCCAGCAGTTCCAACCCCGGGACTTTACGTTCAGCCTATGGCTACACCTTC. This chain uses TRBV27 with TRBJ1-2; maybe TRBD1 (5 bases). Germline-derived CDR1 and CDR2 are MNHEY and SMNVEV (reference sequence). This CDR3 region has 18 residues. V gave up 4 bases and J gave up 4 bases, with 25 bases separating them.

The chain uses TRBV5-1 and TRBJ2-1; TRBD1 matches 9 bases. The germline V gene has CDR1 SGHRS and CDR2 YFSETQ. The trim removed 6 bases at V and 5 bases at J, leaving 9 bases unmatched. This CDR3 region has 15 residues. The CDR3 here is CASTRDRVLHNEQFF. The CDR3 DNA reads as TGCGCCAGCACTAGGGACAGGGTCCTCCACAATGAGCAGTTCTTC.

This clone appeared a single time. Other DNA sequences in the same sample also yield this CDR3. The V and J genes are TRBV29-1 and TRBJ2-2; D may match TRBD1 or TRBD2 (5 bases each). There are 15 residues in the CDR3. With 3 bases removed from V and 3 bases from J, the gap between germline ends came to 14 bases. Germline loops: CDR1 SQVTM, CDR2 ANQGSEA. Written as DNA, the CDR3 is TGCAGCGTTGAGGGGTCAAGAGGGGACACCGGGGAGCTGTTTTTT. Encoded protein: CSVEGSRGDTGELFF.